This is a list of T cell receptor beta chains from one sample in a study of T cells in localized non-small cell lung cancer. The method was immunoSEQ multiplex PCR; TCRdb's version includes in-frame clones alone and lacks a portion of them. Of about 35,000 clones detected, around 90% appear once; the ten largest clones hold roughly 12%. Sequenced material: peripheral blood mononuclear cells, taken before any cancer treatment. Receptor source: a female donor older than 55 with stage II lung adenocarcinoma. The CDR3 runs from the conserved cysteine through the conserved F or W. The D gene is left open where the match is weak. Not every row has a clone size; where given, it reads once, few, many or a size class.

abundance	v_gene	j_gene	d_gene	CDR3aa	CDR3nt
.	TRBV28	TRBJ2-3	.	CASSLPVELGTDTQYF	TGTGCCAGCAGTTTACCCGTCGAGTTGGGCACAGATACGCAGTATTTT
.	TRBV5-1	TRBJ1-4	.	CASSLGRTFEKLFF	TGCGCCAGCAGCTTAGGCAGGACCTTTGAAAAACTGTTTTTT
.	TRBV10-3	TRBJ2-2	.	CAISEREGTGELFF	TGTGCCATCAGTGAACGAGAGGGGACCGGGGAGCTGTTTTTT
.	TRBV27	TRBJ1-1	.	CASSVGVYTEAFF	TGTGCCAGCTCCGTTGGAGTATACACTGAAGCTTTCTTT
.	TRBV12-1	TRBJ2-4	.	CASSFYQGGTYRNIQYF	TGTGCCAGCAGCTTTTATCAGGGCGGGACTTATAGAAACATTCAGTACTTC
.	TRBV19	TRBJ1-3	.	CASSIRGLDAGNTIYF	TGTGCCAGTAGTATTAGGGGACTCGATGCTGGAAACACCATATATTTT
.	TRBV19	TRBJ1-5	.	CASRGTTNQPQHF	TGTGCCAGTAGAGGGACTACCAATCAGCCCCAGCATTTT
.	TRBV7-2	TRBJ1-4	TRBD1	CASSPKGRGRATNEKLFF	TGTGCCAGCAGCCCGAAGGGGAGGGGGCGAGCAACTAATGAAAAACTGTTTTTT
.	TRBV4-2	TRBJ1-5	.	CASSSGPGTTEQPQHF	TGTGCCAGCAGCTCCGGCCCCGGGACCACGGAACAGCCCCAGCATTTT
.	TRBV30	TRBJ2-1	.	CAWTNEQFF	TGTGCCTGGACCAATGAGCAGTTCTTC
.	TRBV9	TRBJ2-1	.	CASSLLGGSYNEQFF	TGTGCCAGCAGCTTACTAGGAGGCTCCTACAATGAGCAGTTCTTC
.	TRBV2	TRBJ1-1	TRBD1	CASTGTANTEAFF	TGTGCCAGTACCGGGACAGCGAACACTGAAGCTTTCTTT
.	TRBV7-6	TRBJ2-1	.	CASSPEAGTYNEQFF	TGTGCCAGCAGCCCCGAAGCGGGGACATACAATGAGCAGTTCTTC
.	TRBV28	TRBJ2-3	TRBD1	CASKTGQATDTQYF	TGTGCCAGCAAAACCGGACAGGCCACAGATACGCAGTATTTT
.	TRBV6-5	TRBJ1-2	TRBD1	CASSYSGQGGFYGYTF	TGTGCCAGCAGTTACTCGGGACAGGGGGGTTTCTATGGCTACACCTTC
.	TRBV5-1	TRBJ2-3	TRBD1	CASSRDRLTDTQYF	TGCGCCAGCAGCCGGGACAGACTCACAGATACGCAGTATTTT
.	TRBV7-2	TRBJ2-1	TRBD2	CASSLTGTSGYSEQFF	TGTGCCAGCAGCTTAACTGGGACTAGCGGTTACAGTGAGCAGTTCTTC
once	TRBV7-9	TRBJ2-1	.	CASSWQGIRNEQFF	TGTGCCAGCAGCTGGCAGGGGATCCGCAATGAGCAGTTCTTC
.	TRBV23-1	TRBJ2-3	.	CASSQSNLSMGSDTQYF	TGCGCCAGCAGTCAATCGAACCTAAGCATGGGCTCAGATACGCAGTATTTT
.	TRBV4-3	TRBJ2-3	TRBD2	CASSQGTSGDTTDTQYF	TGCGCCAGCAGCCAAGGGACTAGCGGGGACACCACAGATACGCAGTATTTT
.	TRBV18	TRBJ1-4	.	CASSPLKARFEKLFF	TGTGCCAGCTCACCATTAAAAGCCAGGTTCGAAAAACTGTTTTTT
.	TRBV9	TRBJ2-7	.	CASSKTRSWDTPYEQYF	TGTGCCAGCAGCAAAACTCGAAGTTGGGATACTCCCTACGAGCAGTACTTC
.	TRBV6-1	TRBJ1-5	.	CASTLGQNNQPQHF	TGTGCCAGCACCCTGGGGCAGAATAATCAGCCCCAGCATTTT
.	TRBV6-1	TRBJ1-1	.	CASSALTGNTEAFF	TGTGCCAGCAGTGCCCTGACAGGGAACACTGAAGCTTTCTTT
.	TRBV2	TRBJ1-1	.	CASSERDRYTEAFF	TGTGCCAGCAGTGAACGCGACCGTTACACTGAAGCTTTCTTT
.	TRBV5-1	TRBJ2-7	.	CASSLESAYEQYF	TGCGCCAGCAGCTTGGAATCGGCCTACGAGCAGTACTTC
.	TRBV18	TRBJ2-5	.	CASSPQGGHQETQYF	TGTGCCAGCTCACCACAGGGGGGTCATCAAGAGACCCAGTACTTC
.	TRBV6-1	TRBJ2-2	.	CASKEDLEYGELFF	TGTGCCAGCAAGGAGGACTTAGAGTACGGGGAGCTGTTTTTT
.	TRBV15	TRBJ2-4	.	CATSRDSRIAKNIQYF	TGTGCCACCAGCAGAGATTCGCGTATAGCCAAAAACATTCAGTACTTC
.	TRBV9	TRBJ1-3	.	CASSVEAQGSGNTIYF	TGTGCCAGCAGCGTAGAGGCCCAGGGTTCTGGAAACACCATATATTTT
.	TRBV6-5	TRBJ1-4	.	CASSPYGVGKEKLFF	TGTGCCAGCAGTCCATACGGGGTGGGAAAGGAAAAACTGTTTTTT
.	TRBV7-9	TRBJ2-5	TRBD1	CASSPSTGAQETQYF	TGTGCCAGCAGCCCCTCTACAGGGGCCCAAGAGACCCAGTACTTC
once	TRBV9	TRBJ2-3	TRBD2	CASSATSGSTDTQYF	TGTGCCAGCAGCGCTACTAGCGGTAGCACAGATACGCAGTATTTT
.	TRBV18	TRBJ2-7	TRBD1	CASSPRDRGTYEQYF	TGTGCCAGCTCACCAAGGGACAGGGGCACCTACGAGCAGTACTTC
.	TRBV7-3	TRBJ2-5	.	CASSVIQETHNF	TGTGCCAGCAGCGTAATACAAGAGACCCATAACTTC
.	TRBV10-1	TRBJ2-7	.	CASSPSGEFYEQYF	TGCGCCAGCAGTCCGAGCGGCGAGTTCTACGAGCAGTACTTC
.	TRBV6-5	TRBJ1-1	.	CASSYSAGAKNTEAFF	TGTGCCAGCAGTTACTCGGCAGGGGCCAAGAACACTGAAGCTTTCTTT
.	TRBV4-2	TRBJ1-1	.	CASSQVTLGNTEAFF	TGTGCCAGCAGCCAAGTAACGCTAGGGAACACTGAAGCTTTCTTT
.	TRBV7-2	TRBJ2-7	.	CASSSPNSYEQYF	TGTGCCAGCAGCTCCCCTAACAGTTACGAGCAGTACTTC
.	TRBV2	TRBJ2-3	.	CASSYTSTDTQYF	TGTGCCAGCAGCTACACGAGCACAGATACGCAGTATTTT
.	TRBV5-1	TRBJ2-1	.	CASSLELEEQFF	TGCGCCAGCAGCTTGGAACTAGAAGAGCAGTTCTTC
.	TRBV4-2	TRBJ2-1	.	CASSQDGVSAHNEQFF	TGTGCCAGCAGCCAAGATGGGGTTAGCGCGCACAATGAGCAGTTCTTC
.	TRBV7-2	TRBJ2-5	TRBD2	CASSLTSGRGETQYF	TGTGCCAGCAGTCTTACTAGCGGGAGGGGAGAGACCCAGTACTTC
once	TRBV6-5	TRBJ2-1	.	CASSYQQGRAYNEQFF	TGTGCCAGCAGTTACCAGCAGGGTAGAGCCTACAATGAGCAGTTCTTC
.	TRBV2	TRBJ2-7	TRBD1	CASTGTVSYEQYF	TGTGCCAGCACCGGGACAGTCTCCTACGAGCAGTACTTC
.	TRBV5-6	TRBJ1-3	TRBD1	CASSEEGRGLSSGNTIYF	TGTGCCAGCAGCGAGGAGGGCAGGGGGTTGAGCTCTGGAAACACCATATATTTT
.	TRBV2	TRBJ2-1	TRBD1	CASSPDTGAVRSYNEQFF	TGTGCCAGCAGTCCTGACACAGGGGCCGTACGCTCCTACAATGAGCAGTTCTTC
once	TRBV9	TRBJ2-7	TRBD2	CASSPGLAGVYEQYF	TGTGCCAGCAGCCCTGGACTAGCGGGAGTTTACGAGCAGTACTTC
.	TRBV15	TRBJ2-1	TRBD2	CATSRDRGTSVGHEQFF	TGTGCCACCAGCAGAGATCGGGGGACTAGCGTGGGACATGAGCAGTTCTTC
.	TRBV19	TRBJ1-6	.	CASSLNRANSPLHF	TGTGCCAGTAGTTTGAACAGGGCTAATTCACCCCTCCACTTT
.	TRBV5-5	TRBJ1-4	.	CASSTDGVSEKLFF	TGTGCCAGCAGTACCGACGGGGTGTCTGAAAAACTGTTTTTT
once	TRBV30	TRBJ2-1	.	CAWSGTPAFF	TGTGCCTGGAGTGGTACTCCGGCGTTCTTC
.	TRBV5-1	TRBJ1-2	TRBD1	CASSLGEGAYGYTF	TGCGCCAGCAGCTTGGGGGAGGGGGCCTATGGCTACACCTTC
.	TRBV15	TRBJ2-2	.	CATSRGQNPGELFF	TGTGCCACCAGCAGAGGACAGAATCCCGGGGAGCTGTTTTTT
.	TRBV6-6	TRBJ2-7	.	CASSYGFAYEQYF	TGTGCCAGCAGCTATGGGTTCGCCTACGAGCAGTACTTC